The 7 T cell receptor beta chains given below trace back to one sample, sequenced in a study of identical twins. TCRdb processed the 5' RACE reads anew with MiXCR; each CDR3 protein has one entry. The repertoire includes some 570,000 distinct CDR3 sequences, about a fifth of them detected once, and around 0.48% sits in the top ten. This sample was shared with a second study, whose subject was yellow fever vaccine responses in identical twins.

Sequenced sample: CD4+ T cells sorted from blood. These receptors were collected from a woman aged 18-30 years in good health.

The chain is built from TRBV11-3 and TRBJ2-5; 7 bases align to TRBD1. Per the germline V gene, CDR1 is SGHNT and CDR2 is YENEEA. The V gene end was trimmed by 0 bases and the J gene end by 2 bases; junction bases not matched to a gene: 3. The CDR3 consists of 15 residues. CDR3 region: CASSLDIRGQETQYF. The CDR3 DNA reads TGTGCCAGCAGCTTAGATATCAGGGGGCAAGAGACCCAGTACTTC.

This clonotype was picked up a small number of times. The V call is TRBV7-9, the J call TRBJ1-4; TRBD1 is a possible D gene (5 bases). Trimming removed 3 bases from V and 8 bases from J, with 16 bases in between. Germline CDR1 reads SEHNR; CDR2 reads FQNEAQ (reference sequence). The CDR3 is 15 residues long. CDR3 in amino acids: CASSFEGTALEKLFF. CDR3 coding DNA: TGTGCCAGCAGCTTTGAGGGGACGGCACTCGAAAAACTGTTTTTT. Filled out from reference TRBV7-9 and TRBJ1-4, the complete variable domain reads DTGVSQNPRHKITKRGQNVTFRCDPISEHNRLYWYRQTLGQGPEFLTYFQNEAQLEKSRLLSDRFSAERPKGSFSTLEIQRTEQGDSAMYLCASSFEGTALEKLFFGSGTQLSVL.

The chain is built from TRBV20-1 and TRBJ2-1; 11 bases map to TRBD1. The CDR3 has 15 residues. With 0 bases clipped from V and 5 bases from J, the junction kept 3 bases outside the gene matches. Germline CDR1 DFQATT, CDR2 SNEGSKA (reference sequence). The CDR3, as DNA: TGCAGTGCTAGAGAGGGACAGGGGGTTAACAATGAGCAGTTCTTC. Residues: CSAREGQGVNNEQFF.

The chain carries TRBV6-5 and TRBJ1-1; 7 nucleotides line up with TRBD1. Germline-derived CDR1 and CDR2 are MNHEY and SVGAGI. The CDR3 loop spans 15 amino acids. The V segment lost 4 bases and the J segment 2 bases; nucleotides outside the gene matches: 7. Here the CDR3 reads CASSWGGTANTEAFF. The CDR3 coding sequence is TGTGCCAGCAGTTGGGGGGGGACAGCAAACACTGAAGCTTTCTTT.

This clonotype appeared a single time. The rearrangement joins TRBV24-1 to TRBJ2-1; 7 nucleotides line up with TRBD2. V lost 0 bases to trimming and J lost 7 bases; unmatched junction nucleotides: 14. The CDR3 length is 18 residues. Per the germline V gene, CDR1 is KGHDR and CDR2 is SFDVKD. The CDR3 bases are TGTGCCACCAGTGATTTGCCCCAGTCCGGGAGGCCGGGAAATGAGCAGTTCTTC. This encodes CATSDLPQSGRPGNEQFF.

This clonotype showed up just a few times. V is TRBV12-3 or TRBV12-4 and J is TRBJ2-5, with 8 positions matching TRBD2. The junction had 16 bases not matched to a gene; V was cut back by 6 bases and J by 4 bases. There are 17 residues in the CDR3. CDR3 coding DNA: TGTGCCAGCAGGCTGGGGTCGAGCGGGAGAGGTGGAGAGACCCAGTACTTC. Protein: CASRLGSSGRGGETQYF.

This CDR3 reads CATSKTGVNGYTF. The CDR3 DNA is TGTGCCACCAGTAAGACAGGGGTGAATGGCTACACCTTC. V gene TRBV24-1 combines with J gene TRBJ1-2, with 8 bases identical to TRBD1. CDR1 is KGHDR and CDR2 is SFDVKD in the germline V gene. Trimming took 6 bases from V and 6 from J; bases not matched to a gene: 5. The CDR3 contains 13 residues.